This is a list of T cell receptor beta chains from one sample in a study of T cells in Graves' hyperthyroidism and ophthalmopathy. MiXCR, run by TCRdb on the multiplex PCR reads, gives a single entry per CDR3 protein. The table has a few hundred thousand distinct CDR3 sequences, around 45% seen once. Sequenced input: peripheral blood or thyroid tissue (not recorded which). These receptor sequences come from a woman aged 18 to 35 with Graves' hyperthyroidism. CDR3s include the opening cysteine and the closing phenylalanine or tryptophan. D genes are given only for firm matches. Size tells how often a clone was seen (once, few, many) or the class of an expanded clone, and some rows leave it out.

J gene	clone size	D gene	V gene	CDR3 DNA	CDR3 protein
TRBJ2-3	.	.	TRBV4-2	TGTGCCAGCAGCCAGGGGAGAGATACGCAGTATTTT	CASSQGRDTQYF
TRBJ2-7	many	TRBD2	TRBV5-1	TGCGCCAGCAGCTTGGGACCGGGACTAGCGGGAGGGCCCTCCGAGCAGTACTTC	CASSLGPGLAGGPSEQYF
TRBJ2-5	many	.	TRBV5-6	TGTGCCAGCAGCTTGATGGCAGGGGATCGCGAGACCCAGTACTTC	CASSLMAGDRETQYF
TRBJ1-5	.	TRBD1	TRBV20-1	TGCAGTGCTAGCCCCGAGGGACAGTTTAGCAATCAGCCCCAGCATTTT	CSASPEGQFSNQPQHF
TRBJ2-1	.	TRBD1	TRBV29-1	TGCAGCGTTGGACAGGGGGGCTACAATGAGCAGTTCTTC	CSVGQGGYNEQFF
TRBJ2-5	many	.	TRBV7-9	TGTGCCAGCAACCGACAGCTCCAAGAGACCCAGTACTTC	CASNRQLQETQYF
TRBJ2-5	many	.	TRBV20-1	TGCAGTGCTAGAGGGCCCTTCGGGACCCAGTACTTC	CSARGPFGTQYF
TRBJ1-1	once	.	TRBV24-1	TGTGCCACCAGTCACACTGAAGCTTTCTTT	CATSHTEAFF
TRBJ2-3	few	TRBD2	TRBV29-1	TGCAGCGCCCTGTTACGGGGAGGGCCGGGCACAGATACGCAGTATTTT	CSALLRGGPGTDTQYF
TRBJ1-2	many	TRBD1	TRBV19	TGTGCCAGTAGCCCGACAGGGGGAGGCTACACCTTC	CASSPTGGGYTF
TRBJ2-5	.	TRBD1	TRBV20-1	TGCAGTGCTAGAGGGGACAGCGGAAAAGAGACCCAGTACTTC	CSARGDSGKETQYF
TRBJ2-7	many	.	TRBV7-9	TGTGCCAGCAGCTTAGGTGGGGGCGGTGAGCAGTACTTC	CASSLGGGGEQYF
TRBJ1-5	many	TRBD1	TRBV7-8	TGTGCCAGCAGCCCAATGACAGGGTCCCTTAGCAATCAGCCCCAGCATTTT	CASSPMTGSLSNQPQHF
TRBJ2-7	many	.	TRBV5-1	TGTGCCAGCAGCTTAGTGGGAGGATACGAGCAGTACTTC	CASSLVGGYEQYF
TRBJ2-6	few	TRBD2	TRBV2	TGTGCCAGCAGTGTGGCTAGCGGCCTGACTTTC	CASSVASGLTF
TRBJ1-5	.	.	TRBV9	TGTGCCAGCAGCGCTGGGGGGTGGGCCAGGAACAGAGAGACCCAGCATTTT	CASSAGGWARNRETQHF